This T cell receptor beta chain was recorded in a study of blood T cell repertoires in COVID-19. The germline V gene encodes CDR1 SGHDN and CDR2 FVKESK. This CDR3 contains 14 residues. V shed 3 bases, J shed 1 base, and the junction held 2 bases outside the gene matches. As handled by the study authors: Nucleated cell counts were estimated from reference gene primer amplification. Produced via immunoSEQ multiplex PCR; TCRdb's table is partial and in-frame only. D and trimming come from the DNA, and the V and J calls and clone size come from that table. Of roughly 170,000 clones in the sample, approximately 87% were seen once.

The sequencing input was peripheral blood. The chain carries TRBV14 and TRBJ2-7; 8 nucleotides line up with TRBD1. This TCR was sampled from a woman between 65 and 79 years old with COVID-19, enrolled during active disease. The CDR3 spells CASSHHRGSYEQYF. CDR3 sequence (DNA): TGTGCCAGCAGCCACCACAGGGGGTCCTACGAGCAGTACTTC. Supplemented by reference TRBV14 and TRBJ2-7, the full variable domain reads EAGVTQFPSHSVIEKGQTVTLRCDPISGHDNLYWYRRVMGKEIKFLLHFVKESKQDESGMPNNRFLAERTGGTYSTLKVQPAELEDSGVYFCASSHHRGSYEQYFGPGTRLTVT.